This T cell receptor beta chain was sequenced during a study of blood T cell repertoires in COVID-19. Study-level information: T cells, B-cell-depleted T cells, or PBMCs provided the cDNA or gDNA that served as material.

Only in-frame clones appear in the TCRdb table, and some are missing; sequencing was by immunoSEQ multiplex PCR. The sample comprises 230,000 or so clones, 84% of which are singletons, and approximately 1.5% rests with the top ten. A few counts support this clone. The clonotype comes from a woman aged 35 to 49 who had recovered from COVID-19. Material: peripheral blood.

CDR3 nucleotides: TGTGCCAGCAGCGTAGCTGGGACTAGCGCTATTCCTGAGCAGTTCTTC. This sequence encodes CASSVAGTSAIPEQFF. This chain uses TRBV9 with TRBJ2-1; 10 nucleotides match TRBD2. This CDR3 has 16 residues. The junction had 9 bases not matched to a gene; V was cut back by 0 bases and J by 9 bases. Looked up from germline, CDR1 is SGDLS and CDR2 is YYNGEE.